The rows below give T cell receptor beta chains drawn from one sample of a study of response to subunit inactivated influenza vaccine. Via MiXCR, TCRdb re-called the RT-PCR reads, giving one row per CDR3 protein. The repertoire holds some 550,000 distinct CDR3 sequences, with under 30% as singletons. These data also featured in a second study, about T cells expressing NK-cell markers.

The starting material was CD4+ T cells sorted from PBMCs, obtained less than 13 days after vaccination. The receptor source for this set is a man aged 50 or older who received an inactivated influenza vaccine. Both conserved end residues are part of each CDR3. The order of the fields is J gene, clone size, V gene, D gene, CDR3 DNA, CDR3 protein. A D gene is named only where the DNA matches it firmly. The size field is filled for only some rows; it gives once, few, many or a size class.

>TRBJ2-7|NA|TRBV11-1|TRBD2
TGTGCCAGCAGCTTAATAGGCTCCGGGGGACTACGCGAGCAGTACTTC
CASSLIGSGGLREQYF
>TRBJ2-5|NA|TRBV9|TRBD1
TGTGCCAGCAGCGCCGACAGGGCCGAGACCCAGTCCTTC
CASSADRAETQSF
>TRBJ2-4|NA|TRBV7-9|TRBD1
TGTGCCACCAGCCTAACAGGGGGCTTAGCCAAAAACATTCAGTACTTC
CATSLTGGLAKNIQYF
>TRBJ2-1|few|TRBV20-1|NA
TGCAGTGCTATCGAGGCAGGGAGTAGGAGTGAGCAGTTCTTC
CSAIEAGSRSEQFF
>TRBJ2-4|NA|TRBV12-3/TRBV12-4|NA
TGTGCCAGCAGTTTCCGGGGAGCGGACATTCAGTACTTC
CASSFRGADIQYF
>TRBJ2-7|NA|TRBV14|NA
TGTGCCAGCGCTCCCTACGAGCAGTACTTC
CASAPYEQYF
>TRBJ2-3|few|TRBV2|NA
TGTGCCAGCAGTGTTCGGCGCCAAGATACGCAGTATTTT
CASSVRRQDTQYF
>TRBJ1-3|few|TRBV6-1|TRBD1
TGTGCCAGCAGGGCGACAGGGGACTCTGGAAACACCATATATTTT
CASRATGDSGNTIYF
>TRBJ2-1|once|TRBV7-2|NA
TGTGCCAGCAGCTTAAGCGGACAGCTCTCCTACGAGCAGTTCTTC
CASSLSGQLSYEQFF
>TRBJ2-3|many|TRBV4-1|NA
TGCGCCAGCAGCCAGTATGACGGGGATAGCACAGATACGCAGTATTTT
CASSQYDGDSTDTQYF
>TRBJ2-7|NA|TRBV7-2|NA
TGTGCCAGCAGCGCTGGTCGGGGTGGCTACGAGCAGTACTTC
CASSAGRGGYEQYF
>TRBJ1-1|few|TRBV12-3/TRBV12-4|NA
TGTGCCAGTACGGGGTCAGTCCTCGAAGCTTTCTTT
CASTGSVLEAFF
>TRBJ2-2|NA|TRBV7-2|TRBD2
TGTGCCAGCAGCTTAGTCGGGGGGGCCGAAGGCGGGGAGCTGTTTTTT
CASSLVGGAEGGELFF
>TRBJ1-4|NA|TRBV7-2|NA
TGTGCCAGCAGCCTGACTCAGGGATATAATGAAAAACTGTTTTTT
CASSLTQGYNEKLFF
>TRBJ2-7|few|TRBV12-3/TRBV12-4|NA
TGTGCCAAGACCCTGGGACATCGGAGCTACGAGCAGTACTTC
CAKTLGHRSYEQYF
>TRBJ1-1|NA|TRBV29-1|NA
TGCAGCGGAGGGGAAGGGGACACTGAAGCTTTCTTT
CSGGEGDTEAFF
>TRBJ2-3|few|TRBV29-1|NA
TGCAGCGTTGAACGCGGAAGGGTAACAGATACGCAGTATTTT
CSVERGRVTDTQYF
>TRBJ2-7|NA|TRBV7-2|NA
NA
CASSFGTGSYRYF
>TRBJ2-4|NA|TRBV3-1|NA
TGTGCCAGCAGCCAAGATTGGCACCCGGTAATGTACTTC
CASSQDWHPVMYF
>TRBJ2-1|NA|TRBV7-9|NA
TGTGCCAGCAGCCCAGTGGAAGGGATCAAACGCTACAATGAGCAGTTCTTC
CASSPVEGIKRYNEQFF
>TRBJ1-5|NA|TRBV5-1|NA
TGCGCCAGCAGATTGGACAGCAATCAGCCCCAGCATTTT
CASRLDSNQPQHF
>TRBJ1-5|few|TRBV11-2|TRBD1
TGTGCCAGCAGCAAACAGGGGGGGTATCAGCCCCAGCATTTT
CASSKQGGYQPQHF
>TRBJ1-2|NA|TRBV5-1|NA
TGCGCCAGCAGCTCGTATGACGGCAACTATGGCTACACCTTC
CASSSYDGNYGYTF
>TRBJ2-7|many|TRBV3-1|NA
TGTGCCAGCAGCCAAGTCCACGAGCAGTACTTC
CASSQVHEQYF
>TRBJ2-3|few|TRBV30|TRBD2
TGTGCCTGGAGGAGGCTAGCGGGAGTAGATACGCAGTATTTT
CAWRRLAGVDTQYF
>TRBJ2-1|NA|TRBV5-1|TRBD2
TGCGCCAGCAGCGCCCGGACTAGCGGGAGGAGGGTAGGCAATGAGCAGTTCTTC
CASSARTSGRRVGNEQFF
>TRBJ2-1|NA|TRBV10-3|NA
TGTGCCATCAGTGACCGGGACCTAGGCTATGAGCAGTTCTTC
CAISDRDLGYEQFF
>TRBJ2-3|few|TRBV20-1|NA
TGCAGTGCTAGAACCCCCCGGGCCGGGCGAACAGATACGCAGTATTTT
CSARTPRAGRTDTQYF
>TRBJ2-7|NA|TRBV6-2/TRBV6-3|NA
TGTGCCAGCAGTTACTCGATGCACGAGCAGTACTTC
CASSYSMHEQYF
>TRBJ2-7|few|TRBV20-1|NA
TGCAGTGCTAGGTTTGCGGGGCGAAGGGTGAGCGAGCAGTACTTC
CSARFAGRRVSEQYF
>TRBJ2-7|few|TRBV18|TRBD1
TGTGCCAGCTCACCGATGATTGGACAGGGGTTCTACGAGCAGTACTTC
CASSPMIGQGFYEQYF
>TRBJ2-5|few|TRBV6-5|NA
TGTGCCAGCAGGAGGGCGGGGGAGACCCAGTACTTC
CASRRAGETQYF
>TRBJ2-5|NA|TRBV10-3|NA
TGTGCCGCCCGTGGCAGCTTAGTCGGGGAGACCCAGTACTTC
CAARGSLVGETQYF
>TRBJ2-1|NA|TRBV7-2|NA
TGTGCCAGCAGCTGGGCGGTTAAAGACAATGAGCAGTTCTTC
CASSWAVKDNEQFF
>TRBJ1-5|NA|TRBV4-2|TRBD1
TGTGCCAGCAGCCAAAACGGACAGGGGGCGGGTCAGCCCCAGCATTTT
CASSQNGQGAGQPQHF
>TRBJ2-5|NA|TRBV5-1|TRBD2
TGCGCCAGCAGCTTGTTTCTGGCGGGGGGACCCGAGACCCAGTACTTC
CASSLFLAGGPETQYF
>TRBJ2-5|NA|TRBV29-1|NA
TGCAGCGTTGAAAAGGGGAGGAGAGAGACCCAGTACTTC
CSVEKGRRETQYF
>TRBJ1-3|few|TRBV28|NA
TGTGCCAGCAGTTTGTACTCTGGAAACACCATATATTTT
CASSLYSGNTIYF
>TRBJ2-5|few|TRBV11-1|NA
TGTGCCAGCAGCTTAGAACGGAGTCAAGAGACCCAGTACTTC
CASSLERSQETQYF
>TRBJ2-2|NA|TRBV7-2|NA
TGTGCCAGCAGCTTAACTGACTTGAACACCGGGGAGCTGTTTTTT
CASSLTDLNTGELFF
>TRBJ1-2|few|TRBV12-3/TRBV12-4|TRBD1
TGTGCCAGCAGTTTAGGACAGGGAAGACCCTATGGCTACACCTTC
CASSLGQGRPYGYTF
>TRBJ1-2|NA|TRBV15|NA
TGTGCCACCAGCAGAGATGGGCTGCGTGGCTACACCTTC
CATSRDGLRGYTF
>TRBJ2-7|NA|TRBV28|NA
TGTGCCAGCAGCTCCTCAGGGAACCCTGGCGAGCAGTACTTC
CASSSSGNPGEQYF
>TRBJ2-7|NA|TRBV9|NA
TGTGCCAGCAGCGTAGGGCCGAATTCCTACGAGCAGTACTTC
CASSVGPNSYEQYF
>TRBJ2-1|few|TRBV20-1|NA
TGCAGTGCGGCACCGGGGTCCGGCTCCTACAATGAGCAGTTCTTC
CSAAPGSGSYNEQFF
>TRBJ1-2|few|TRBV28|NA
TGTGCCAGTAGGAGAATCCGGGCCTCTTCAAATTCCAATGGCTACACCTTC
CASRRIRASSNSNGYTF
>TRBJ2-3|NA|TRBV12-3/TRBV12-4|TRBD2
TGTGCCAGCAGCAGAACCAGCGGGGGTTTGAGAGATACGCAGTATTTT
CASSRTSGGLRDTQYF
>TRBJ2-5|NA|TRBV15|TRBD1
TGTGCCACCAGCAGAGGTGGGACAGGGGGCGTCGGGACCCAGTACTTC
CATSRGGTGGVGTQYF
>TRBJ1-2|NA|TRBV20-1|NA
TGCAGTGCTAACAGACAGCGCGTTGCCTATGGCTACACCTTC
CSANRQRVAYGYTF
>TRBJ1-2|NA|TRBV6-1|TRBD1
TGTGTTAGCCGACAGGGGACTAACTATGGCTACACCTTC
CVSRQGTNYGYTF
>TRBJ2-1|few|TRBV5-1|NA
TGCGCCAGCAGCTTGGGGGGCACGATTGGGAATGAGCAGTTCTTC
CASSLGGTIGNEQFF
>TRBJ2-7|NA|TRBV27|NA
TGTGCCAGCAGTCCGGGGCCCCCCTACGAGCAGTACTTC
CASSPGPPYEQYF
>TRBJ2-1|few|TRBV7-8|NA
TGTGCCAGCAGCCGGGACTTTGTCAGCGGGTACAATGAGCAGTTCTTC
CASSRDFVSGYNEQFF
>TRBJ2-3|NA|TRBV28|NA
TGTGCCAGCCAGGCAGATACGCAGTATTTT
CASQADTQYF
>TRBJ1-3|few|TRBV7-2|TRBD1
TGTGCCAGCAGCTCTTACAGGGGCAACACCATATATTTT
CASSSYRGNTIYF